This T cell receptor (beta chain) comes out of a study of T cells after yellow fever vaccination. Background on the study: SMART-Seq v4 Ultra Low Input served to prepare low-cell-number fractions.

About this clonotype: Its antigen is unidentified.

Study-level results: Booster samples showed a return of most primary-vaccination clones (approximately 95% CD4, about 85% CD8). The presence of abundant clonotypes contaminating from the bulk population was possible in FACS-sorted repertoires.

The authors made TCR cDNA by 5'RACE template switching, adding a universal primer site and UMIs. TCRdb independently ran MiXCR on the 5' RACE reads; one entry per CDR3 protein. The repertoire holds around 590,000 distinct CDR3 sequences, with roughly 12% as singletons. The CDR3 is 16 residues long. Germline CDR1 and CDR2: SGHVS and FNYEAQ. V shed 1 base, J shed 9 bases, and the junction held 11 bases outside the gene matches. The specimen comprised PBMCs, sampled on the day of the yellow fever booster vaccination. The clonotype originates from a man in his thirties or forties who received the YFV17D yellow fever vaccine. The chain joins TRBV7-6 to TRBJ2-1; 8 bases match TRBD2. The CDR3 loop reads CASSLDPGGGGSEQFF. The CDR3 DNA reads as TGTGCCAGCAGCTTAGACCCGGGAGGCGGGGGGAGTGAGCAGTTCTTC.